This T cell receptor beta chain was documented in a study of T cell repertoires in Merkel cell carcinoma (dated by TCRdb to the late 2010s). As for the study more broadly: The study excluded patients who had received intralesional immunotherapy or systemic immune checkpoint blockade before the biopsy. To be included, a subject needed both a diagnosis of MCPyV-positive Merkel cell carcinoma and tumor-infiltrating lymphocytes that had been successfully expanded in vitro. MCPyV-specific clonotypes were first defined by tetramer sorting, cloning and paired TCR sequencing of expanded tumor-infiltrating lymphocytes.

What the research found in general, with its limitations: Normal tissue biopsies were not studied.

The immunoSEQ assay was used for TRB CDR3 sequencing and data processing of tumor genomic DNA. The table comes from immuneACCESS by way of TCRdb, which keeps in-frame sequences with V and J called. Part of the clones is missing from these tables; in studies checked, under half for an unresolved V gene and the rest for unknown reasons. In this sample the table shows fewer than 15,000 clones, 76% of which occur a single time. 17% of the sample rests with the top ten. Each study subject had MCPyV-positive Merkel cell carcinoma confirmed by biopsy and had serum antibodies to T-antigen that tested positive. Genomic DNA was extracted from several adjacent 10-micron frozen tumor sections without cell sorting or culture. Optimal cutting temperature compound was used to freeze tumor biopsy tissue measuring roughly 5 x 5 x 5 mm. In the frozen biopsy, scout sections stained with hematoxylin and eosin confirmed abundant Merkel cell carcinoma and infiltrating cells.

A note on this clone: No antigen is known for it. No per-base quality is available; no much larger clone lies one base away.

This TCR came from an adult with Merkel cell carcinoma. The source material was tumor tissue.

In nucleotides, the sequence is TGTGCCATCAGTTCCGGGCGGAAAGAGACCCAGTACTTC. Its translation reads: CAISSGRKETQYF. The chain links TRBV10-3 with TRBJ2-5, with no reliable assignment of the D segment. Its CDR3 holds 13 amino acids, cysteine through phenylalanine. Here the CDR3 DNA is all that survives: 39 bases in frame from base 1. The germline V gene gives CDR1 as ENHRY and CDR2 as SYGVKD. The germline ends are 10 bases apart after V is trimmed by 5 bases and J by 3 bases.